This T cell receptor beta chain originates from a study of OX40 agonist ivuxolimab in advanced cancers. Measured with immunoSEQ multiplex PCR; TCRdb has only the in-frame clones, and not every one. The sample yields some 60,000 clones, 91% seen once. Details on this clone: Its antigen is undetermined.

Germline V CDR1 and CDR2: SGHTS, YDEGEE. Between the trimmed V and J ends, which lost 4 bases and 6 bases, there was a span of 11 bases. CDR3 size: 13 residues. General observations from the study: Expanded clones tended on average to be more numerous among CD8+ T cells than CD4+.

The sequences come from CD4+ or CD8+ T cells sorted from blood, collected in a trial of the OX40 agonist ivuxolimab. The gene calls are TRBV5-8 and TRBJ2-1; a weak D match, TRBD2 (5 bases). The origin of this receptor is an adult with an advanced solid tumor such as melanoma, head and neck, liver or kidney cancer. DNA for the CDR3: TGTGCCAGCAGCCCCTTGGGGAGCAATGAGCAGTTCTTC. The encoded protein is CASSPLGSNEQFF.